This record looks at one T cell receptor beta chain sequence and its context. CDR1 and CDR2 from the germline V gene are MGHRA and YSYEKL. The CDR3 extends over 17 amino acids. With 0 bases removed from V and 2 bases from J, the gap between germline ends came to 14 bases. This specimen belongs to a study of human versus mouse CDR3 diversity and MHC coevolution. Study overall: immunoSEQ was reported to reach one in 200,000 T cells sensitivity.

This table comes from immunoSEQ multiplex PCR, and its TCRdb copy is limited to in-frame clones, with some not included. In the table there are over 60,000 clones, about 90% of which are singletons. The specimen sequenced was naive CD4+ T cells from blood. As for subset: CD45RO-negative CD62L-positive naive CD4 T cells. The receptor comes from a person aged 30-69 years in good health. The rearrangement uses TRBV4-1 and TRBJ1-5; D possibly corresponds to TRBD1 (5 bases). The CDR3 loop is CASSQEGGASGNQPQHF. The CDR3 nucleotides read TGCGCCAGCAGCCAAGAAGGTGGGGCGTCGGGCAATCAGCCCCAGCATTTT.